Described below is a single T cell receptor (beta chain) sequence and its context. Its antigen is undetermined. These data originate in a study of cytomegalovirus exposure and HLA in healthy donors. Whole-study results and caveats: Information on immune exposure was restricted to one variable (CMV serostatus). Per published reports, the classifier diagnosed cytomegalovirus status with high specificity and sensitivity.

This CDR3 has 14 amino acids. After removal of 7 bases from V and 6 bases from J, the junction contained 11 bases not matched to a gene. CDR1 is MDHEN, CDR2 SYDVKM, per germline. The PCR used 60 Vbeta and 13 Jbeta primers. Profiled with immunoSEQ multiplex PCR; TCRdb holds only in-frame clones, not every one. The data show some 120,000 clones, over 60% seen once. The J gene is TRBJ2-5, the V gene TRBV28; 7 bases map to TRBD1. This sequence originates from a human donor in good health. Sequences were obtained from PBMCs. The CDR3 nucleotides are TGTGCCAGCACGAACAGAGGGGGCCGGAAGACCCAGTACTTC. Its translation: CASTNRGGRKTQYF.